This section outlines one TCR beta chain sequence together with its context. This entry is derived from a study of blood T cell repertoires in COVID-19. Assay used: immunoSEQ multiplex PCR; TCRdb lists only in-frame clones, some missing. The table includes over 250,000 clones, roughly 87% detected once. Looked up from germline, CDR1 is SEHNR and CDR2 is FQNEAQ (reference sequence). This CDR3 contains 17 residues. V was shortened by 5 bases and J by 0 bases, with 17 bases between the two germline ends. The rearrangement links TRBV7-9 to TRBJ1-3; no firm D call. Sequencing input: PBMCs or T cells enriched from blood (not recorded which). The clonotype was recovered from a woman between 18 and 30 years old who had recovered from COVID-19. The CDR3 spells CASSPSGGPSSGNTIYF. The CDR3 nucleotides are TGTGCCAGCAGCCCAAGCGGAGGGCCTTCCTCTGGAAACACCATATATTTT.